Below, one T cell receptor (beta chain) is given with its context. This clone was detected once. Its antigen remains unidentified. Base-call qualities are not available, and no considerably larger clone is one nucleotide away. TCR CDR3 regions were amplified from genomic DNA by multiplex PCR using the deep immunoSEQ assay. Extracted genomic DNA from each cell subset was spread evenly across all wells of several immunoSEQ 96-well plates, with each plate serving as a replicate. Each replicate PCR for sorted subsets received roughly 0.2 ug genomic DNA, equal to around 32,000 T cell genomes. The purified libraries were quantified using a Qubit 3.0 fluorometer, sized with a Bioanalyzer 2100, and then quantified again using the KAPA Library Quantification kit. Every immunoSEQ 96-well plate was sequenced on a dedicated single-read 150-cycle Illumina NextSeq 550 flow cell. The paper's data handling went like this. Because the immunoSEQ output included only junctional sequences and no quality scores, the filtering could not be the same as the filtering used for full-length reads. Sequences were annotated with PyIR, a Python wrapper for IgBLAST v1.9, using IMGT germline references to assign V/J genes and CDR3. Reads were filtered out if the reads had weak V/J assignments (E-value above 1e-6), no CDR3, stop codons, out-of-frame junctions, or ambiguous translated residues. V3J clonotypes were defined as sequences sharing an identical inferred V gene, J gene, and CDR3 amino acid sequence. Percentage overlap between repertoires was computed as shared unique clonotypes divided by the size of the smaller repertoire. Repertoire richness was assessed with RTK rarefaction, the Chao1 estimator, and Recon v2.1 estimates of unobserved clonotypes. OLGA was used to compute generation probabilities for all TCRbeta clonotypes that the gDNA method yielded from a few donors. This is the immuneACCESS table as TCRdb keeps it, with only in-frame sequences that have V and J called. A part of the clones is gone; compared with another copy, unresolved V genes explain less than half, and the rest is unexplained. The V and J calls and the clone size are those of that table, but D and trimming were determined from the DNA. Within this sample are about 2.4 million clones, with 93% of them counted one time only. About 0.39% of the sample belongs to the ten largest clones.

These data are taken from a study of shared clonotypes between healthy human individuals (dated by TCRdb to the early 2020s). Background for the entire study: The cohort included three men and a couple of women between 18 and 49 years of age. For each donor, CD4 naive and CD4 memory were each given three plates, CD8 naive was given two plates, and CD8 memory was given one plate. Different laboratories and diverse techniques were used to prepare libraries and sequence TCR repertoires, to increase sequencing depth and limit assay-specific biases. To estimate repertoire size and how much clonotype sharing occurs between individuals, the study deeply sequenced the blood TCR repertoires of five healthy adults. Between about 0.85 and 9.5 billion PBMCs per donor were obtained by leukapheresis.

The germline V gene encodes CDR1 MNHNS and CDR2 SASEGT. The germline ends are 8 bases apart after V is trimmed by 5 bases and J by 0 bases. From the cysteine up to the phenylalanine, the CDR3 has a length of 14 residues. Only CDR3 DNA is held: 42 bases, read in frame from base 1. Results and caveats for the whole study, not just this receptor: Based on pairwise subsampling, the degree of clonotype sharing among donors was expected to be affected by sequencing depth. Sampling was restricted to blood, and TCR repertoires in tissues likely differ from the TCR repertoires found in blood. Higher generation probabilities were observed for clonotypes shared by all four sorted-subset donors than for non-shared clonotypes. The genetic and exposure-history diversity represented was limited by the small number of donors. Larger estimated clonotype richness was generally found for naive subsets than for memory subsets. Even with the large sequencing depth, rarefaction of the sorted-subset datasets indicated that sequencing was incomplete. Sharing across a few donors was observed for around 5% of naive CD4, about 3.2% of naive CD8, around 2.5% of memory CD4, and less than 0.45% of memory CD8 clonotypes.

Healthy HIV-negative adults with no recently reported acute infections or vaccinations were included as donors. All donors were Caucasian adults living in Nashville, Tennessee, USA. CD4+ T cells were enriched through magnetic negative selection, after which naive cells were positively selected on CD45RA and the remaining negative fraction served as the memory subset. After blood collection by leukapheresis, PBMCs were isolated using Ficoll-Histopaque density gradient centrifugation and then cryopreserved in the vapor phase of liquid nitrogen. Purity and quantity of every magnetically sorted T cell population were checked by analytical flow cytometry. From each sorted fraction, genomic DNA was isolated and quantified by UV absorbance on a Nanodrop 2000c.

This sequence uses TRBV6-1 and TRBJ1-3; no D gene can be assigned with confidence. The sequenced sample was naive CD4+ T cells from PBMCs. This specimen's cell subset or site label, per the study, means: CD45RA+ positively selected. The TCR was taken from a man between 18 and 29 years old in good health. Some clones in this sample may be carry-over from other donors' samples. In nucleotide form, the sequence is TGTGCCAGCAGTCGAGAGATCTCTGGAAACACCATATATTTT. It is translated as CASSREISGNTIYF.